The clone carrying this T cell receptor beta chain came up many times. Its target is not known. CDR3 size: 14 residues. The V end was cut by 4 bases, the J end by 7 bases, with 18 bases between. Germline assignment: CDR1 SGHRS and CDR2 YFSETQ. The data were taken from a study of identical twins. Overall study results and limits: The authors noted that invariant MAIT and iNKT cells could partly confound zero-insertion analyses. Clonotypes of the beta chain that were abundant in cord blood carried fewer insertions (memory repertoires showed none). These conclusions were based on statistical analysis (cross-sectional, not following the same donors).

Carrying unique molecular identifiers, the cDNA also gained a universal primer site through template switching. One entry per CDR3 protein results from TCRdb running MiXCR on the 5' RACE reads. The profile shows around 220,000 distinct CDR3 sequences, roughly a tenth of them singletons. Source material: memory T cells sorted from blood. The clonotype comes from a man in his fifties or sixties in good health. The V and J genes are TRBV5-1 and TRBJ2-7; tentative D call: TRBD2 (5 bases). The CDR3: CASSRMSLTGEQYF. Written as DNA, the CDR3 is TGCGCCAGCAGCCGAATGTCGCTCACGGGGGAGCAGTACTTC. Using reference TRBV5-1 and TRBJ2-7 for the parts outside the CDR3, the full variable domain is KAGVTQTPRYLIKTRGQQVTLSCSPISGHRSVSWYQQTPGQGLQFLFEYFSETQRNKGNFPGRFSGRQFSNSRSEMNVSTLELGDSALYLCASSRMSLTGEQYFGPGTRLTVT.